The source of this TCR beta chain is a study of blood T cells in healthy people across ages. Whole-study results and caveats: Possibly, changes in expanded clonotypes were confounded because donor CMV status was unknown.

This clonotype was counted a single time. Its antigen is unknown. For the second PCR, which ran for about 6 to 11 cycles, a sample-barcoded 5' primer and a J-beta primer mix were used. Carrying 12 random nucleotides, a template-switch adaptor labeled each individual cDNA molecule. TCRdb re-called the 5' RACE reads through MiXCR, storing one row per CDR3 protein. This sample yields about 1.8 million distinct CDR3 sequences, of which 49% are seen a single time; over 2% belongs to the top ten. The clonotype was recovered from a middle-aged woman in good health. The sample consisted of blood.

CDR3 sequence (DNA): TGTGCCAGCGGCGGGACGACTAGCGGGCAAAAGGCCTACAATGAGCAGTTCTTC. It codes for CASGGTTSGQKAYNEQFF. The chain uses TRBV7-9 and TRBJ2-1; 10 nucleotides agree with TRBD2. Germline loops: CDR1 SEHNR, CDR2 FQNEAQ (reference sequence). This CDR3 has 18 amino acids. Losses at the gene ends were 8 bases for V and 2 bases for J; bases not matched to a gene: 15.